This T cell receptor (beta chain) was found in a study of Graves' ophthalmopathy and Graves' hyperthyroidism. General study results and limits: At around 70% sensitivity and 72.22% specificity, the model predicted progression of the ophthalmopathy. Appearing in blood as well were most expanded thyroid clonotypes above 0.001 frequency.

Amplified material comprised TCR beta CDR3 regions derived from RNA transcripts. The library came from an HTBI-primed first-round RT-PCR and a second-round multiplex PCR. Each CDR3 protein gets one entry after TCRdb re-called the multiplex PCR reads with MiXCR. The repertoire includes over a million distinct CDR3 sequences, around a third of them detected once, and 11% sits in the top ten. Pregnant or lactating patients and those with other autoimmune diseases or uncontrolled infections were excluded. Germline CDR1 and CDR2: SGHRS and YFSETQ. Trimming shortened V by 3 bases and J by 3 bases, and 9 bases separated the two germline ends. This CDR3 spans 13 amino acids. This clonotype came up a few times. No antigen is known for it.

The chain recombines TRBV5-1 with TRBJ2-5; D ambiguous. Sequences were obtained from peripheral blood or thyroid tissue (not recorded which). This TCR was recovered from an adult man with Graves' hyperthyroidism. The chain's CDR3 is CASSSVGKETQYF. The CDR3 DNA reads TGCGCCAGCAGCTCGGTGGGTAAAGAGACCCAGTACTTC.